This TCR beta chain was observed in a study of blood T cell repertoires in COVID-19. The wider study: From T cells, B-cell-depleted T cells, or PBMCs came the material, which was cDNA or gDNA.

How the authors handled the data: Reference gene primer amplification gave estimated nucleated cell counts. Generated by immunoSEQ multiplex PCR, the TCRdb table keeps only in-frame clones and is missing some. The DNA gave D and trimming, while V, J and clone size come from that table. This repertoire shows 250,000 or so clones, about four fifths found once; its top ten account for 8.9%. This TCR was recovered from a man older than 75 with acute or convalescent COVID-19. Input material: peripheral blood.

CDR3 protein: CASSLSAGGPYEQYF. In DNA, the CDR3 is TGTGCCAGCAGTTTATCCGCGGGAGGGCCGTACGAGCAGTACTTC. The chain is built from TRBV27 and TRBJ2-7; 9 bases are a match to TRBD2. The J segment lost 4 bases and the V segment lost 0 bases, leaving 4 bases of the junction unmatched. Germline assignment: CDR1 MNHEY and CDR2 SMNVEV (reference sequence). The CDR3 sequence is 15 residues long.